This T cell receptor beta chain comes out of a study of early T cells in non-severe SARS-CoV-2 infection. As for the study in general: Alpha and beta chains were unpaired, from unsorted whole-blood bulk RNA.

The V and J ends lost 3 bases and 8 bases respectively, with 25 bases between them. CDR3 length: 17 residues. Germline lookup yields CDR1 MGHRA and CDR2 YSYEKL. Attachment of unique molecular identifiers to individual cDNA molecules was performed. One entry per CDR3 protein results from TCRdb running MiXCR on the 5' RACE reads. The table shows about 83,000 distinct CDR3 sequences, with roughly 12% occurring only once. A note on this clonotype: The antigen is undetermined.

Regarding the study as a whole: CD4 and private specificities were missed by VDJdb matching, which favored anti-spike CD8 responses.

This TCR was sampled from an adult who was a healthcare worker with PCR-confirmed SARS-CoV-2 infection or an uninfected control (not recorded which). Sample: whole blood. The V call is TRBV4-1, the J call TRBJ1-1; weak D call: TRBD1 (6 bases). CDR3: CASSQYAIVRRGWEAFF. CDR3 sequence (DNA): TGCGCCAGCAGCCAGTATGCGATTGTTAGAAGGGGGTGGGAAGCTTTCTTT.